The 9 T cell receptor beta chains in this list originate from one sample, sequenced in a study of cytomegalovirus exposure and HLA in healthy donors. Vbeta (60) and Jbeta (13) primers were used in the PCR. The assay was immunoSEQ multiplex PCR, and TCRdb's table has in-frame clones only and misses some. The sample holds approximately 150,000 clones, roughly 80% seen once. The material sequenced was PBMCs. These receptors all stem from a woman aged 35 to 49 in good health and CMV-seronegative.

This clone was seen a handful of times. The gene calls are TRBV27 and TRBJ2-6; the D gene is possibly TRBD1 (6 bases). In germline, CDR1 is MNHEY, CDR2 SMNVEV (reference sequence). The V end was cut by 4 bases, the J end by 6 bases, with 13 bases between. The CDR3 sequence is 15 residues long. The CDR3 reads CASSSDRLLANVLTF. The CDR3 bases are TGTGCCAGCAGTTCGGACAGACTTTTGGCCAACGTCCTGACTTTC.

This chain connects TRBV2 to TRBJ1-4, with 11 bases fitting TRBD1. The CDR3 consists of 15 residues. Germline V gene lookup returns CDR1 SNHLY and CDR2 FYNNEI. The ends lost 7 bases at V and 7 bases at J; junction bases unmatched: 8. The CDR3 region is CASTGTGGLSEKLFF. The DNA for the CDR3 is TGTGCCAGCACCGGGACAGGGGGATTAAGTGAAAAACTGTTTTTT.

This chain uses TRBV2 with TRBJ2-5; 8 bases agree with TRBD2. This CDR3 comprises 13 residues. J was trimmed by 5 bases and V by 10 bases; bases with no gene match: 9. Germline CDR1 is SNHLY and CDR2 is FYNNEI. DNA for the CDR3: TGTGCCACGAGCGGGAGTGGTAGGGAGACCCAGTACTTC. Translated: CATSGSGRETQYF.

The rearrangement joins TRBV19 to TRBJ1-2, with 7 bases aligning to TRBD1. V lost 7 bases and J lost 5; bases outside the gene matches: 10. The germline V gene encodes CDR1 LNHDA and CDR2 SQIVND (reference sequence). CDR3 size: 14 residues. The CDR3 region is CASTPAGTDYGYTF. The CDR3 bases are TGTGCCAGTACCCCTGCCGGGACAGATTATGGCTACACCTTC.

The chain links TRBV13 to TRBJ1-2, with 10 bases matching TRBD1. V lost 5 bases and J lost 2; bases outside the gene matches: 8. The CDR3 has 16 amino acids. Germline V gene lookup returns CDR1 PRHDT and CDR2 FYEKMQ (reference sequence). CDR3 protein: CASSTLPGQGNYGYTF. CDR3 coding DNA: TGTGCCAGCAGCACCCTTCCGGGACAGGGGAACTATGGCTACACCTTC.

The J gene is TRBJ2-3, the V gene TRBV10-1; TRBD1 might be the D (5 bases). This CDR3 contains 15 residues. Looked up from germline, CDR1 is WNHNN and CDR2 is SYGVQD (reference sequence). Trimming stripped 10 bases from V and 2 bases from J, with 19 bases between. CDR3 DNA sequence: TGCGCCATCCCAACCCTAGGGGTCAACACAGATACGCAGTATTTT. Its protein is CAIPTLGVNTDTQYF.

The gene calls are TRBV5-5 and TRBJ1-2, with D unresolved. The CDR3 is 16 residues long. The ends were cut back, 4 bases at V and 4 bases at J, with 20 bases in the middle. The germline CDR1 and CDR2 sequences are SGHKS and YYEKEE (reference sequence). The CDR3 bases are TGTGCCAGCAGCCCAAGGAGGCACTTAGAGGTCTATGGCTACACCTTC. Translating it yields CASSPRRHLEVYGYTF.

V and J are TRBV7-2 and TRBJ2-7, with TRBD2 identical over 7 bases. The CDR3 length is 15 residues. The J segment lost 1 base and the V segment lost 5 bases, leaving 8 bases of the junction unmatched. Germline assignment: CDR1 SGHTA and CDR2 FQGNSA. CDR3 amino acids: CASSLISGVSYEQYF. The CDR3 nucleotides are TGTGCCAGCAGCCTTATAAGCGGGGTGTCCTACGAGCAGTACTTC.

This clone came up a few times. The rearrangement links TRBV10-3 to TRBJ1-1; D might be TRBD1 (5 bases). The CDR3 contains 13 residues. V was cut by 0 bases and J by 6 bases, with 8 bases left in between. Germline CDR1 ENHRY, CDR2 SYGVKD. The CDR3 protein is CAISESGGSEAFF. The CDR3 nucleotides read TGTGCCATCAGTGAGTCGGGGGGGTCTGAAGCTTTCTTT.